The rows below give T cell receptor beta chains drawn from one sample of a study of blood T cells in healthy people across ages. TCRdb re-analysed the 5' RACE reads in MiXCR, keeping a single row per CDR3 protein. The table lists about 970,000 distinct CDR3 sequences, 51% of them singletons, with 20% to 25% in the top ten. Specimen: blood. These receptors were obtained from a woman aged 60-70 years in good health. Both conserved end residues are part of each CDR3. The D gene is left open where the match is weak. Not every row has a clone size; where given, it reads once, few, many or a size class.

clone_size	d_call	j_call	v_call	cdr3_aa	cdr3_nt
NA	TRBD2	TRBJ2-2	TRBV20-1	CSARRSGRVHGELFF	TGCAGTGCTAGAAGGAGCGGGAGGGTTCACGGGGAGCTGTTTTTT
NA	NA	TRBJ2-5	TRBV4-3	CASSQELSPQILQETQYF	TGCGCCAGCAGCCAAGAGCTTAGTCCACAGATATTGCAAGAGACCCAGTACTTC
NA	NA	TRBJ1-2	TRBV7-2	CASSLTPPGSYGYTF	TGTGCCAGCAGCTTGACTCCGCCGGGGAGCTATGGCTACACCTTC
many	NA	TRBJ2-6	TRBV15	CATSRVVSSGANVLTF	TGTGCCACCAGCAGAGTTGTGAGCTCTGGGGCCAACGTCCTGACTTTC
NA	NA	TRBJ1-6	TRBV20-1	CSAPGSTQGLNSPLHF	TGCAGTGCCCCGGGCTCTACGCAGGGGTTAAATTCACCCCTCCACTTT
NA	NA	TRBJ1-2	TRBV6-2/TRBV6-3	CASSYSHRWEGYTF	TGTGCCAGCAGTTACTCGCACAGATGGGAAGGCTACACCTTC
NA	NA	TRBJ2-6	TRBV7-2	CASRRTVRKSGANVLTF	TGTGCCAGCAGAAGAACAGTTCGGAAATCTGGGGCCAACGTCCTGACTTTC
few	TRBD1	TRBJ2-7	TRBV5-1	CASSSSFGTDTYYEQYF	TGCGCCAGCAGCTCGTCTTTTGGGACAGATACCTACTACGAGCAGTACTTC
few	TRBD2	TRBJ2-3	TRBV3-1	CASSQGLAGLSSDTQYF	TGTGCCAGCAGCCAAGGACTAGCGGGCCTCTCGTCGGATACGCAGTATTTT
few	TRBD2	TRBJ2-3	TRBV5-6	CASSLLGTTYVTQYF	TGTGCCAGCAGCTTACTCGGGACTACGTACGTTACGCAGTATTTT
NA	NA	TRBJ2-5	TRBV5-1	CASSLAQGSYNEQYF	TGCGCCAGCAGCTTGGCACAGGGTTCCTACAATGAGCAGTACTTC
NA	NA	TRBJ1-4	TRBV28	CASTYANEKLFF	TGTGCCAGCACTTATGCTAATGAAAAACTGTTTTTT
NA	TRBD2	TRBJ2-4	TRBV7-2	CASSRLAGGTAKNIQYF	TGTGCCAGCAGCCGCCTAGCGGGAGGGACCGCCAAAAACATTCAGTACTTC
NA	NA	TRBJ2-5	TRBV5-1	CASSLVVRQETQYF	TGCGCCAGCAGCTTGGTTGTCAGGCAAGAGACCCAGTACTTC
NA	NA	TRBJ2-3	TRBV7-2	CASSSNGGGGDTQYF	TGTGCCAGCAGCTCCAACGGAGGAGGAGGAGATACGCAGTATTTT
NA	NA	TRBJ2-1	TRBV4-1	CASSQEQGQPYNEQFF	TGCGCCAGCAGCCAAGAACAGGGTCAGCCGTACAATGAGCAGTTCTTC
NA	NA	TRBJ2-7	TRBV21-1	CASSPGGEVFSEQYF	TGTGCCAGCAGCCCAGGAGGGGAGGTCTTCTCCGAGCAGTACTTC
NA	NA	TRBJ2-1	TRBV14	CASSLRLSYNEQFF	TGTGCCAGCAGCCTCCGACTCTCCTACAATGAGCAGTTCTTC